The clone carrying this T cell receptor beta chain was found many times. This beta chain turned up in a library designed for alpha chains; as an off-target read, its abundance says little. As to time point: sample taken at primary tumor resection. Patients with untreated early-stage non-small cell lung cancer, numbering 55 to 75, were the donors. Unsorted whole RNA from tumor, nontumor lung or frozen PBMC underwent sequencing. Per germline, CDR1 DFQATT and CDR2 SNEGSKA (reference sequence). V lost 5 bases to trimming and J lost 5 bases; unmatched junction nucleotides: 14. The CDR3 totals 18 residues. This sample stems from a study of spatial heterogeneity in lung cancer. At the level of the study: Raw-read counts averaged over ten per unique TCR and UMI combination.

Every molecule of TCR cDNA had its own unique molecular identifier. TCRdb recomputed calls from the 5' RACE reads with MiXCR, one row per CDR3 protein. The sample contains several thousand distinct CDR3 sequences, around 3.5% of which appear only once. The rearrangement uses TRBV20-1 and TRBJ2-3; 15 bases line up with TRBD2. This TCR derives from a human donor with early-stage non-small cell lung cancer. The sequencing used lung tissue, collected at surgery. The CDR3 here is CSALRTSGGDWVRDTQYF. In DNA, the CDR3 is TGCAGTGCTCTAAGGACTAGCGGGGGGGATTGGGTTCGAGATACGCAGTATTTT.